This T cell receptor (beta chain) was sequenced during a study of cytotoxic CD8 clonotypes in ibrutinib-treated CLL. Profiling relied on immunoSEQ multiplex PCR, and the TCRdb table lists in-frame clones only, not all of them. The table shows 150,000 to 200,000 clones, with 70% to 90% occurring only once. The CDR3 is made up of 14 amino acids. V lost 5 bases and J 2 bases, leaving 10 bases between the germline ends. CDR1 and CDR2 from the germline V gene are SEHNR and FQNEAQ (reference sequence). The sequencing here drew on PBMCs, taken at disease progression, from a patient treated with ibrutinib. The clonotype comes from a human donor with chronic lymphocytic leukemia. The rearrangement links TRBV7-9 to TRBJ1-3; D is uncertain. CDR3 in DNA: TGTGCCAGCAGCAGAAGGACGGCTGGAAACACCATATATTTT. Amino acids: CASSRRTAGNTIYF.